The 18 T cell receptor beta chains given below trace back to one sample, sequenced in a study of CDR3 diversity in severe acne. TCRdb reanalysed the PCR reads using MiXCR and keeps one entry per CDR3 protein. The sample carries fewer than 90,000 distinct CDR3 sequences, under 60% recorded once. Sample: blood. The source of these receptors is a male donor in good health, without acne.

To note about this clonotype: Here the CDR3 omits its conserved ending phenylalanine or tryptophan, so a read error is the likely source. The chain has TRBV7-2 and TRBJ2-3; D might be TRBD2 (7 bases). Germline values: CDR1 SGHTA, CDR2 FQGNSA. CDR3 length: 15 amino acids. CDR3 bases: TGCGCCAGCGAAGGAGGGGGAGGGGGCACAGATACGCAGTATCTT. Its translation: CASEGGGGGTDTQYL.

In DNA form, the CDR3 reads TGCAGTGCTAGAGATTCTTCCAGGGGGAGCAATCAGCCCCAGCATTTT. It yields the protein CSARDSSRGSNQPQHF. The chain combines TRBV20-1 with TRBJ1-5, with 7 nucleotides matching TRBD1. Germline V gene lookup returns CDR1 DFQATT and CDR2 SNEGSKA (reference sequence). The CDR3 covers 16 residues. Germline trimming cut 0 bases from V and 1 base from J; bases unmatched to any gene: 6.

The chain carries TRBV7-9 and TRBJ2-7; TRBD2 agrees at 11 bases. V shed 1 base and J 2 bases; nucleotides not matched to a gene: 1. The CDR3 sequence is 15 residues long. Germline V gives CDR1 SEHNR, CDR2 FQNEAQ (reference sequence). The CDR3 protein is CASSLVSGGAYEQYF. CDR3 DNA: TGTGCCAGCAGCTTAGTTAGCGGGGGGGCCTACGAGCAGTACTTC.

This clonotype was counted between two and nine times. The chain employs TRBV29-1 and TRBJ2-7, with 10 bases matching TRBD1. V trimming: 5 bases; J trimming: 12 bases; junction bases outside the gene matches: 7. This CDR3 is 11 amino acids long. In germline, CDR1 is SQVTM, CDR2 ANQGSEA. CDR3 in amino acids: CSVSDRGRPYF. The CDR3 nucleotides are TGCAGCGTTTCTGACAGGGGGCGACCGTACTTC.

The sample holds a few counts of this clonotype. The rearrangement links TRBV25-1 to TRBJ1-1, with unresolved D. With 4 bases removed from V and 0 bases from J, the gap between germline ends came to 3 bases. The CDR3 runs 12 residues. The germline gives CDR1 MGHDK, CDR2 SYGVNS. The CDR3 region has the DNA TGTGCCAGCAGTGGCATGAACACTGAAGCTTTCTTT. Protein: CASSGMNTEAFF.

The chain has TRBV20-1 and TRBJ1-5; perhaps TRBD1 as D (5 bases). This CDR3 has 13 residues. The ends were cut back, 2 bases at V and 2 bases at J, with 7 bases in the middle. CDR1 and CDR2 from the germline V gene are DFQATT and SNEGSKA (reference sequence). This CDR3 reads CSARQGGNQPQHF. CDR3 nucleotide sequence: TGCAGTGCTAGACAGGGAGGCAATCAGCCCCAGCATTTT.

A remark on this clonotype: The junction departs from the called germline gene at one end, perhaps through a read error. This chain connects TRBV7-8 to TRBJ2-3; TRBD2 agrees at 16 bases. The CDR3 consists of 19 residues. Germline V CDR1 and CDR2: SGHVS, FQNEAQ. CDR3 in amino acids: CASSQAGLAGGRGTDTQYF. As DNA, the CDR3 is TGTGCCAGCAGCCAAGCGGGACTAGCGGGAGGGCGGGGCACAGATACGCAGTACTTT.

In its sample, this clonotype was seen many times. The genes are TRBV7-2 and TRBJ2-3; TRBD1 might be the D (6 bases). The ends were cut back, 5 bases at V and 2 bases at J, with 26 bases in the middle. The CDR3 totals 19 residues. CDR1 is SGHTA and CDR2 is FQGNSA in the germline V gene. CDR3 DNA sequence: TGTGCCAGCAGCAAGACGCCCGCACGAGGACAGAGCTTCACAGATACGCAGTATTTT. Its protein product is CASSKTPARGQSFTDTQYF.

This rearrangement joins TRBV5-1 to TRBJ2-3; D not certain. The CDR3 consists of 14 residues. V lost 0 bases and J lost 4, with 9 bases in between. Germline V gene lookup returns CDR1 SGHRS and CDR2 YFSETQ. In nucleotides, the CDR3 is TGCGCCAGCAGCTTGGGGCAGCAATCAGATACGCAGTATTTT. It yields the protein CASSLGQQSDTQYF.

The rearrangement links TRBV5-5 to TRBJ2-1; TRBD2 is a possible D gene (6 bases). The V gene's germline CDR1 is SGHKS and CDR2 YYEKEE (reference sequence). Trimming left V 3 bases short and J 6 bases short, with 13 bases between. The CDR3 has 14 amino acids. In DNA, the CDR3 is TGTGCCAGCAGCTCCCGGACTAACGGCAATGAGCAGTTCTTC. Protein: CASSSRTNGNEQFF.

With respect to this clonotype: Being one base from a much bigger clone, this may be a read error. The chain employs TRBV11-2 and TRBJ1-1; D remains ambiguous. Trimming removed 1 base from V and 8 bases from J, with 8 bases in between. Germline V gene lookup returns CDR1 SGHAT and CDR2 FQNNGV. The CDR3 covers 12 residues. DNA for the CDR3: TGTGCCAGCAGCTTAGCGGACGGGGAAGCTTTCTTT. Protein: CASSLADGEAFF.

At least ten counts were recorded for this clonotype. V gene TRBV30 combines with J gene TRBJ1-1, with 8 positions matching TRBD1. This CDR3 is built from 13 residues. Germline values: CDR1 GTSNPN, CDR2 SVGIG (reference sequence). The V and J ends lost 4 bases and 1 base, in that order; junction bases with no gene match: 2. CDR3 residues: CAWKGQANTEAFF. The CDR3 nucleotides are TGTGCCTGGAAGGGACAGGCGAACACTGAAGCTTTCTTT.

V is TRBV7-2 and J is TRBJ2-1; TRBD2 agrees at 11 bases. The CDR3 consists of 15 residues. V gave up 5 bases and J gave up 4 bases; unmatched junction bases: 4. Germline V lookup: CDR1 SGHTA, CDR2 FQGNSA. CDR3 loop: CASSISGGAYNEQFF. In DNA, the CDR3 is TGTGCCAGCAGCATTAGCGGGGGGGCGTACAATGAGCAGTTCTTC.

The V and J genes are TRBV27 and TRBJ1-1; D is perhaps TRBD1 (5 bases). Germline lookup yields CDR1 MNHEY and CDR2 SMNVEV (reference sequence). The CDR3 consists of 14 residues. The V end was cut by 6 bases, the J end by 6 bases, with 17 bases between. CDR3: CASSLTGPYAEAFF. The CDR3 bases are TGTGCCAGCAGCTTAACGGGGCCCTACGCTGAAGCTTTCTTT.

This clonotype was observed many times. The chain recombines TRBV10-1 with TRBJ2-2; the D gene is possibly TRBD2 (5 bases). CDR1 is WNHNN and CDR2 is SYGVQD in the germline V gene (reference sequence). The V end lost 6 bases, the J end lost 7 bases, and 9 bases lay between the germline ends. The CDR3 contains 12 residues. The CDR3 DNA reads TGCGCCAGCAGCGGGAATGACGGGGAGCTGTTTTTT. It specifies CASSGNDGELFF.

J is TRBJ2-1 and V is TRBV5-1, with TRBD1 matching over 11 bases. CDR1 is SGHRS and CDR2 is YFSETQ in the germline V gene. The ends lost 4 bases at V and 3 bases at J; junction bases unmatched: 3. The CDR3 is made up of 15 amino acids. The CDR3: CASSAGTGGYNEQFF. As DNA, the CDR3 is TGCGCCAGCAGCGCCGGGACAGGGGGCTACAATGAGCAGTTCTTC.

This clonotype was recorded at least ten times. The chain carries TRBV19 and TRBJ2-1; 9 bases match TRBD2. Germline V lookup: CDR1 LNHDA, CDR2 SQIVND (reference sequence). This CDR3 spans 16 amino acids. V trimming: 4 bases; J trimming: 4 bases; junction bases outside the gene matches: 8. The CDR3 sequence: CASSNPGTSSYNEQFF. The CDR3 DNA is TGTGCCAGTAGTAACCCCGGGACTAGCTCTTACAATGAGCAGTTCTTC. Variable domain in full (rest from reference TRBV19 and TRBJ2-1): DGGITQSPKYLFRKEGQNVTLSCEQNLNHDAMYWYRQDPGQGLRLIYYSQIVNDFQKGDIAEGYSVSREKKESFPLTVTSAQKNPTAFYLCASSNPGTSSYNEQFFGPGTRLTVL.

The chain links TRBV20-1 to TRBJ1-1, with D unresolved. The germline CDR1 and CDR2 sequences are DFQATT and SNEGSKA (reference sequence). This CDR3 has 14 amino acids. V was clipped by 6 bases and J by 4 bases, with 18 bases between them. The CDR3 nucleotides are TGCAGTGCCAGATTATTACCTCTGGGCACTGAAGCTTTCTTT. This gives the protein CSARLLPLGTEAFF.